These T cell receptor beta chains were read from a single sample in a study of human T cells and chemical hapten exposure. TCRdb called the RACE reads again in MiXCR, with one record for every CDR3 protein. This sample has 65,000 or so distinct CDR3 sequences, with about 6% found just once. The specimen was whole blood. All receptors derive from a female donor in good health. Some clones in this sample may be carry-over from other donors' samples. Both conserved end residues are part of each CDR3. The D gene is left open where the match is weak. Expanded clones are given a class, and other clones once, few, many or no size at all.

abundance: -; v_gene: TRBV7-9; d_gene: -; j_gene: TRBJ1-5; CDR3nt: TGTGCCAGCAGTTACGGACAGATGAGCACAGATACGCAGCATTTT; CDR3aa: CASSYGQMSTDTQHF
abundance: -; v_gene: TRBV20-1; d_gene: TRBD2; j_gene: TRBJ2-3; CDR3nt: TGCAGTGCTGCGGGACTAGTGCCCACAGATACGCAGTATTTT; CDR3aa: CSAAGLVPTDTQYF
abundance: -; v_gene: TRBV6-1; d_gene: TRBD2; j_gene: TRBJ2-3; CDR3nt: TGTGCCAGCAGTGATGATCGGGGGGGGACAGATACGCAGTATTTT; CDR3aa: CASSDDRGGTDTQYF
abundance: many; v_gene: TRBV5-1; d_gene: -; j_gene: TRBJ2-1; CDR3nt: TGCGCCAGCAGCTTCCCCGGCGGGTCCTACAATGAGCAGTTCTTC; CDR3aa: CASSFPGGSYNEQFF
abundance: -; v_gene: TRBV27; d_gene: -; j_gene: TRBJ2-2; CDR3nt: TGTGCCAGCAGTTTATCGATACCCGGGGAGCTGTTTTTT; CDR3aa: CASSLSIPGELFF
abundance: few; v_gene: TRBV6-2/TRBV6-3; d_gene: -; j_gene: TRBJ1-2; CDR3nt: TGTGCCAGCAGCCTCGGACGCAACTATGGCTACACCTTC; CDR3aa: CASSLGRNYGYTF
abundance: many; v_gene: TRBV21-1; d_gene: -; j_gene: TRBJ1-5; CDR3nt: TGTGCCAGAAGACATAGCAATCAGCCCCAGCATTTT; CDR3aa: CARRHSNQPQHF
abundance: many; v_gene: TRBV6-4; d_gene: -; j_gene: TRBJ2-1; CDR3nt: TGTGCCAGCAGTGGGTCAGGCGGAGACTCCTACAATGAGCAGTTCTTC; CDR3aa: CASSGSGGDSYNEQFF
abundance: -; v_gene: TRBV5-5; d_gene: TRBD2; j_gene: TRBJ2-7; CDR3nt: TGTGCCAGCAGCCGCGGACTAGACTACGAGCAGTACTTC; CDR3aa: CASSRGLDYEQYF
abundance: many; v_gene: TRBV7-9; d_gene: -; j_gene: TRBJ2-7; CDR3nt: TGTGCCAGCAGCTTAGGGGTCGGGGGCAGTCTCGGATACGAGCAGTACTTC; CDR3aa: CASSLGVGGSLGYEQYF
abundance: many; v_gene: TRBV5-1; d_gene: -; j_gene: TRBJ1-5; CDR3nt: TGCGCCAGCAGCTTGATAGGGGCAGGTCAGCCCCAGCATTTT; CDR3aa: CASSLIGAGQPQHF
abundance: -; v_gene: TRBV12-3/TRBV12-4; d_gene: -; j_gene: TRBJ2-1; CDR3nt: TGTGCCAGCAGTTTTGGGTCAGGGGAAGACAATGAGCAGTTCTTC; CDR3aa: CASSFGSGEDNEQFF
abundance: many; v_gene: TRBV20-1; d_gene: TRBD2; j_gene: TRBJ2-3; CDR3nt: TGCAGTGCAGGGGGAAGGTTGAGCGGGAGGGCGGCGGATACGCAGTATTTT; CDR3aa: CSAGGRLSGRAADTQYF
abundance: many; v_gene: TRBV25-1; d_gene: TRBD2; j_gene: TRBJ2-2; CDR3nt: TGTGCCAGCAGTGAATCTAGCGGGAGAACGGGCGGGGAGCTGTTTTTT; CDR3aa: CASSESSGRTGGELFF
abundance: many; v_gene: TRBV20-1; d_gene: -; j_gene: TRBJ2-7; CDR3nt: TGCAGTGCTAGAGACCAGGGATCCGACGAGCAGTACTTC; CDR3aa: CSARDQGSDEQYF
abundance: few; v_gene: TRBV6-6; d_gene: -; j_gene: TRBJ2-2; CDR3nt: TGTGCCAGCAAAGGGGGGACTATGACCGGGGAGCTGTTTTTT; CDR3aa: CASKGGTMTGELFF
abundance: many; v_gene: TRBV12-3/TRBV12-4; d_gene: TRBD1; j_gene: TRBJ2-7; CDR3nt: TGTGCCAGCAGTTGGGACAGGGCGACACACGAGCAGTACTTC; CDR3aa: CASSWDRATHEQYF
abundance: few; v_gene: TRBV6-1; d_gene: TRBD1; j_gene: TRBJ2-7; CDR3nt: TGTGCCAGCACCGCTAGTCAGGGGGCATACGAGCAGTACTTC; CDR3aa: CASTASQGAYEQYF
abundance: many; v_gene: TRBV6-5; d_gene: TRBD2; j_gene: TRBJ2-7; CDR3nt: TGTGCCAGCGGTACCCCGCCCTTCCTAGCGGATAAGGACTACGAGCAGTACTTC; CDR3aa: CASGTPPFLADKDYEQYF
abundance: few; v_gene: TRBV5-1; d_gene: TRBD1; j_gene: TRBJ1-3; CDR3nt: TGCGCCAGCAGCTTGGCCCATGCAGGGGGTAACTCTGGAAACACCATATATTTT; CDR3aa: CASSLAHAGGNSGNTIYF
abundance: many; v_gene: TRBV10-3; d_gene: -; j_gene: TRBJ2-7; CDR3nt: TGTGCCATCAGTGAGTCTAAGTACGAGCAGTACTTC; CDR3aa: CAISESKYEQYF
abundance: many; v_gene: TRBV6-1; d_gene: TRBD2; j_gene: TRBJ2-5; CDR3nt: TGTGCCAGCAGTGATCTAGCGGGAGGGCCAGAGACCCAGTACTTC; CDR3aa: CASSDLAGGPETQYF
abundance: -; v_gene: TRBV11-1; d_gene: TRBD1; j_gene: TRBJ2-1; CDR3nt: TGTGCCAGCAGCCTTCGACAGGGGAGCTCCTACAATGAGCAGTTCTTC; CDR3aa: CASSLRQGSSYNEQFF
abundance: -; v_gene: TRBV28; d_gene: -; j_gene: TRBJ1-6; CDR3nt: TGTGCCAGCAACCCCGGCGGGGGAAGGGCACCCCTCCACTTT; CDR3aa: CASNPGGGRAPLHF
abundance: few; v_gene: TRBV12-3/TRBV12-4; d_gene: TRBD2; j_gene: TRBJ2-5; CDR3nt: TGTGCCAGCAGTTGGACTAGCGGGAGTCAGACCCAGTACTTC; CDR3aa: CASSWTSGSQTQYF
abundance: many; v_gene: TRBV2; d_gene: TRBD1; j_gene: TRBJ2-3; CDR3nt: TGTGCCAGCATTCGCGGACAGGCTAGCACAGATACGCAGTATTTT; CDR3aa: CASIRGQASTDTQYF
abundance: -; v_gene: TRBV5-6; d_gene: -; j_gene: TRBJ1-6; CDR3nt: TGTGCCAGCAGCCTGGGGTCCACCCTCCACTTT; CDR3aa: CASSLGSTLHF
abundance: many; v_gene: TRBV29-1; d_gene: -; j_gene: TRBJ2-7; CDR3nt: TGCAGCGTTGAAGAACAGTACGAGCAGTACTTC; CDR3aa: CSVEEQYEQYF
abundance: many; v_gene: TRBV5-1; d_gene: TRBD1; j_gene: TRBJ1-4; CDR3nt: TGCGCCAGCAGCTGGACAGGGGGCGGATTGAATGAAAAACTGTTTTTT; CDR3aa: CASSWTGGGLNEKLFF
abundance: many; v_gene: TRBV7-2; d_gene: -; j_gene: TRBJ2-3; CDR3nt: TGTGCCAGCAGCTTGGAAACAGATACGCAGTATTTT; CDR3aa: CASSLETDTQYF
abundance: -; v_gene: TRBV3-1; d_gene: TRBD1; j_gene: TRBJ2-7; CDR3nt: TGTGCCAGCAGCCAAGAAGCTGGGACAGGGCATCACGAGCAGTACTTC; CDR3aa: CASSQEAGTGHHEQYF
abundance: many; v_gene: TRBV5-1; d_gene: -; j_gene: TRBJ1-5; CDR3nt: TGCGCCAGCAGCCTAGGGACGGGAGATAATCAGCCCCAGCATTTT; CDR3aa: CASSLGTGDNQPQHF
abundance: few; v_gene: TRBV14; d_gene: -; j_gene: TRBJ2-3; CDR3nt: TGTGCCAGCAGCCAAGTTGACCCAGGCACAGATACGCAGTATTTT; CDR3aa: CASSQVDPGTDTQYF
abundance: few; v_gene: TRBV28; d_gene: TRBD2; j_gene: TRBJ2-7; CDR3nt: TGTGCCAGCAGTTTACAGCGGGGCATCCCGGGGGAGCAGTACTTC; CDR3aa: CASSLQRGIPGEQYF
abundance: many; v_gene: TRBV5-1; d_gene: -; j_gene: TRBJ2-3; CDR3nt: TGCGCCAGCAGCACCCGAGTCACAGATACGCAGTATTTT; CDR3aa: CASSTRVTDTQYF
abundance: few; v_gene: TRBV12-3/TRBV12-4; d_gene: -; j_gene: TRBJ2-7; CDR3nt: TGTGCCAGCACCGGCTCGGGCTACGAGCAGTACTTC; CDR3aa: CASTGSGYEQYF
abundance: -; v_gene: TRBV28; d_gene: TRBD1; j_gene: TRBJ1-1; CDR3nt: TGTGCCAGCGGGACAGGTACTGAAGCTTTCTTT; CDR3aa: CASGTGTEAFF
abundance: -; v_gene: TRBV12-3/TRBV12-4; d_gene: -; j_gene: TRBJ1-2; CDR3nt: TGTGCCAGCACCATTAGGAGGACCGACGTATATGGCTACACCTTC; CDR3aa: CASTIRRTDVYGYTF
abundance: many; v_gene: TRBV7-9; d_gene: -; j_gene: TRBJ1-6; CDR3nt: TGTGCCAGCAGCCCGGGGCCCTATGATTCACCCCTCCACTTT; CDR3aa: CASSPGPYDSPLHF
abundance: few; v_gene: TRBV12-3/TRBV12-4; d_gene: TRBD1; j_gene: TRBJ1-5; CDR3nt: TGTGCCAGCAGTTCCCCCGGGACAGGGCTCCATCAGCCCCAGCATTTT; CDR3aa: CASSSPGTGLHQPQHF